These 30 T cell receptor beta chains came from one sample sequenced in a study of OX40 agonist ivuxolimab in advanced cancers. The library was made by the immunoSEQ multiplex PCR assay. Drawn from immuneACCESS, this table holds only the in-frame rearrangements with V and J called that TCRdb kept. Clones are partly lost; checked studies trace under half to an unresolved V gene and leave the rest unexplained. The sample table holds approximately 77,000 clones, of which 85% were seen once. The top ten constitute approximately 2.2% of the sample. The sequencing used CD4+ or CD8+ T cells sorted from blood, collected in a trial of the OX40 agonist ivuxolimab. The origin of the receptors is an adult with an advanced solid tumor such as melanoma, head and neck, liver or kidney cancer.

The sample holds one count of this clone. CDR3 sequence (DNA): TGTGCCAGAAGCTTTAGCGGTCCCGGGGAGACCCAGTACTTC. Translation: CARSFSGPGETQYF. The chain has TRBV5-3 and TRBJ2-5, with a possible D match to TRBD2 (6 bases). TRBV5-3 falls under the ORF class, with uncertain function. There are 14 residues in the CDR3. The V and J ends lost 2 bases and 5 bases respectively, with 13 bases between them.

This clone has more than one count but fewer than ten. This chain connects TRBV5-8 to TRBJ2-5; D gene uncertain. The CDR3 is 13 amino acids. V was shortened by 4 bases and J by 5 bases, with 12 bases between the two germline ends. Germline CDR1 reads SGHTS; CDR2 reads YDEGEE. CDR3 coding DNA: TGTGCCAGCAGCAAGCAGGCCCGTGAGACCCAGTACTTC. It translates to CASSKQARETQYF.

This chain uses TRBV29-1 with TRBJ2-1; TRBD2 aligns across 9 bases. The germline gives CDR1 SQVTM, CDR2 ANQGSEA. Trimming cost V 3 bases and J 6 bases; bases outside gene matches: 9. CDR3 length: 15 residues. This CDR3 reads CSVEKLAGARNEQFF. For the CDR3, the DNA is TGCAGCGTTGAGAAATTAGCGGGAGCTCGCAATGAGCAGTTCTTC.

This chain connects TRBV7-7 to TRBJ2-3; D gene uncertain. Germline CDR1 and CDR2: SSHAT and FNYEAQ (reference sequence). The CDR3 consists of 15 residues. V shed 3 bases and J shed 2 bases, with 12 bases lying between them. CDR3 sequence reads: CASSLNGLVTDTQYF. The CDR3 DNA follows: TGTGCCAGCAGCTTGAACGGGCTGGTCACAGATACGCAGTATTTT.

This chain joins TRBV11-1 and TRBJ2-1, with 15 bases identical to TRBD2. V gave up 5 bases and J gave up 2 bases; unmatched junction bases: 4. This CDR3 has 17 amino acids. Germline assignment: CDR1 SGHAT and CDR2 FQDESV (reference sequence). The CDR3 loop reads CASSRRTSGGAYNEQFF. The DNA of the CDR3 is TGTGCCAGCAGCAGGCGGACTAGCGGGGGGGCCTACAATGAGCAGTTCTTC.

This clone is a singleton in its sample. J is TRBJ2-1 and V is TRBV9, with 8 bases identical to TRBD2. The V gene end was trimmed by 0 bases and the J gene end by 8 bases; junction bases not matched to a gene: 7. CDR3 length equals 15 residues. Germline CDR1 is SGDLS and CDR2 is YYNGEE. This CDR3 reads CASSVAGGPIHEQFF. CDR3 DNA: TGTGCCAGCAGCGTAGCGGGAGGGCCGATACATGAGCAGTTCTTC.

For this clone: Distinct nucleotide sequences in the sample also encode this CDR3. The rearrangement links TRBV11-3 to TRBJ2-7, with 7 bases aligning to TRBD1. The J segment lost 0 bases and the V segment lost 1 base, leaving 6 bases of the junction unmatched. This CDR3 is built from 16 residues. CDR1 SGHNT and CDR2 YENEEA come from the germline V gene. As DNA, the CDR3 is TGTGCCAGCAGCTTAGGCAGTAGGGGGCACTCCTACGAGCAGTACTTC. It specifies CASSLGSRGHSYEQYF. Full variable domain (outside the CDR3, taken from reference TRBV11-3 and TRBJ2-7): EAGVVQSPRYKIIEKKQPVAFWCNPISGHNTLYWYLQNLGQGPELLIRYENEEAVDDSQLPKDRFSAERLKGVDSTLKIQPAELGDSAVYLCASSLGSRGHSYEQYFGPGTRLTVT.

In this sample, this clone turned up once. The genes are TRBV27 and TRBJ1-4, with D unclear. V lost 7 bases and J 6 bases, leaving 12 bases between the germline ends. The germline V gene has CDR1 MNHEY and CDR2 SMNVEV (reference sequence). The CDR3 has 13 residues. The CDR3 DNA is TGTGCCAGCACTTACAGAGGTGATGAAAAACTGTTTTTT. This codes for CASTYRGDEKLFF.

This clone was detected once. The chain carries TRBV19 and TRBJ1-2; possible D gene TRBD1, 5 bases. This CDR3 contains 15 residues. The germline gives CDR1 LNHDA, CDR2 SQIVND (reference sequence). V lost 0 bases to trimming and J lost 4 bases, with 12 bases between them. CDR3 nucleotide sequence: TGTGCCAGTAGTATAGATCGGACAAGTCCCTATGGCTACACCTTC. It translates to CASSIDRTSPYGYTF.

For the CDR3, the DNA is TGTGCCAGCCGTCAGGCCTCCTCCTACGAGCAGTACTTC. Its protein is CASRQASSYEQYF. The chain has TRBV28 and TRBJ2-7; D is uncertain. The CDR3 loop spans 13 amino acids. Trimming left V 8 bases short and J 0 bases short, with 11 bases between. Germline CDR1 reads MDHEN; CDR2 reads SYDVKM.

This CDR3 is CASSGGLADLAKNIQYF. CDR3 in DNA: TGCGCCAGCAGTGGGGGACTAGCGGATCTAGCCAAAAACATTCAGTACTTC. V is TRBV10-2 and J is TRBJ2-4; 11 bases agree with TRBD2. V shed 4 bases, J shed 0 bases, and the junction held 5 bases outside the gene matches. Germline CDR1 is WSHSY and CDR2 is SAAADI. The CDR3 covers 17 residues.

The CDR3 loop is CAWAGQNQETQYF. The CDR3 coding sequence is TGTGCCTGGGCGGGACAGAACCAAGAGACCCAGTACTTC. The chain carries TRBV30 and TRBJ2-5; tentative D call: TRBD1 (7 bases). CDR1 GTSNPN and CDR2 SVGIG come from the germline V gene (reference sequence). V was pared by 5 bases and J by 0 bases, with 10 bases between. The CDR3 is made up of 13 amino acids.

CDR3 bases: TGTGCCAGCAGTTACTCGATGGATTCCTACAATGAGCAGTTCTTC. Translated, it gives CASSYSMDSYNEQFF. J is TRBJ2-1 and V is TRBV6-5; the D is unclear. V lost 0 bases to trimming and J lost 1 base, with 7 bases between them. CDR1 is MNHEY and CDR2 is SVGAGI in the germline V gene. CDR3 length equals 15 residues.

V gene TRBV18 combines with J gene TRBJ2-7, with D possibly matching TRBD1 (5 bases). The CDR3 consists of 13 residues. Germline CDR1 KGHSH, CDR2 LQKENI. The V end lost 3 bases, the J end lost 3 bases, and 9 bases lay between the germline ends. The CDR3 DNA reads as TGTGCCAGCTCACCGGGGCACGGCTACGAGCAGTACTTC. Translated: CASSPGHGYEQYF.

As DNA, the CDR3 is TGTGCCAGCAGCCAGATACCGGGACTCGGGGAGCTGTTTTTT. The encoded protein is CASSQIPGLGELFF. The chain has TRBV14 and TRBJ2-2; a possible D gene is TRBD2 (6 bases). In germline, CDR1 is SGHDN, CDR2 FVKESK. V lost 3 bases to trimming and J lost 7 bases, with 12 bases between them. This CDR3 region has 14 residues.

The chain carries TRBV28 and TRBJ1-3; no firm D call. The germline V gene has CDR1 MDHEN and CDR2 SYDVKM. The length of the CDR3 is 15 residues. Trimming cost V 6 bases and J 0 bases, with 12 bases left between them. CDR3 nucleotide sequence: TGTGCCAGCAGATCCGACATGACCTCTGGAAACACCATATATTTT. It translates to CASRSDMTSGNTIYF.

CDR3: CASASPGRVRTDTQYF. The DNA of the CDR3 is TGTGCCAGCGCCTCTCCGGGCAGGGTGAGGACAGATACGCAGTATTTT. The chain has TRBV2 and TRBJ2-3, with D possibly being TRBD1 (5 bases). The length of the CDR3 is 16 residues. Between the trimmed V and J ends, which lost 8 bases and 3 bases, there was a span of 21 bases. Germline V gene lookup returns CDR1 SNHLY and CDR2 FYNNEI. Supplemented by reference TRBV2 and TRBJ2-3, the full variable domain reads EPEVTQTPSHQVTQMGQEVILRCVPISNHLYFYWYRQILGQKVEFLVSFYNNEISEKSEIFDDQFSVERPDGSNFTLKIRSTKLEDSAMYFCASASPGRVRTDTQYFGPGTRLTVL.

The chain uses TRBV5-4 and TRBJ2-3; D unresolved. Germline lookup yields CDR1 SGHNT and CDR2 YYREEE (reference sequence). Deletions cut 3 bases from V and 2 bases from J, with 13 bases between. The CDR3 has 15 residues. CDR3 coding DNA: TGTGCCAGCAGCTCAGGCGGCAGATCCACAGATACGCAGTATTTT. Translated, it gives CASSSGGRSTDTQYF.

This chain connects TRBV19 to TRBJ2-7, with D possibly being TRBD1 or TRBD2 (5 bases each). Germline CDR1 is LNHDA and CDR2 is SQIVND (reference sequence). V was clipped by 5 bases and J by 5 bases, with 13 bases between them. The CDR3 is 13 amino acids. The chain's CDR3 is CASSGDRTNEQYF. The CDR3 nucleotides are TGTGCCAGTAGTGGGGACCGGACCAACGAGCAGTACTTC. Variable domain in full (rest from reference TRBV19 and TRBJ2-7): DGGITQSPKYLFRKEGQNVTLSCEQNLNHDAMYWYRQDPGQGLRLIYYSQIVNDFQKGDIAEGYSVSREKKESFPLTVTSAQKNPTAFYLCASSGDRTNEQYFGPGTRLTVT.

The rearrangement uses TRBV6-1 and TRBJ1-1; D gene uncertain. The CDR3 covers 15 residues. The V and J ends lost 4 bases and 3 bases respectively, with 15 bases between them. Germline lookup yields CDR1 MNHNS and CDR2 SASEGT. The DNA for the CDR3 is TGTGCCAGCAGTGGAGGGCAGTACTCACACACTGAAGCTTTCTTT. Translating gives CASSGGQYSHTEAFF.

This sequence joins TRBV12-1 and TRBJ2-7; TRBD2 is taken as the D call from the table, unchecked against the DNA. TRBV12-1 is marked as a pseudogene. There are 14 residues in the CDR3. The CDR3 here is CASSFAEGRGEQYF. In nucleotides, the CDR3 is TGTGCCAGCAGCTTTGCCGAGGGCCGGGGCGAGCAGTACTTC.

The chain joins TRBV5-4 to TRBJ2-1; D is possibly TRBD2 (6 bases). Germline lookup yields CDR1 SGHNT and CDR2 YYREEE (reference sequence). V was cut by 4 bases and J by 8 bases, with 13 bases left in between. This CDR3 has 13 residues. This CDR3 is CASSGTSSHEQFF. The DNA for the CDR3 is TGTGCCAGCAGCGGTACTAGCTCCCATGAGCAGTTCTTC.

J is TRBJ2-1 and V is TRBV19, with 9 bases lining up with TRBD1. Trimming took 7 bases from V and 4 from J; bases not matched to a gene: 5. CDR1 and CDR2 (germline): LNHDA, SQIVND (reference sequence). The CDR3 runs to 14 residues. CDR3 coding DNA: TGTGCCAGTACGGACAGGGGCCAGTACAATGAGCAGTTCTTC. This gives the protein CASTDRGQYNEQFF.

The rearrangement uses TRBV19 and TRBJ1-5; 8 nucleotides agree with TRBD1. With 2 bases clipped from V and 0 bases from J, the junction kept 9 bases outside the gene matches. Per the germline V gene, CDR1 is LNHDA and CDR2 is SQIVND (reference sequence). The CDR3 length is 18 residues. CDR3 region: CASSIIGADRASNQPQHF. In nucleotides, the CDR3 is TGTGCCAGTAGTATAATTGGCGCGGACAGGGCTAGCAATCAGCCCCAGCATTTT.

V gene TRBV19 combines with J gene TRBJ1-1, with unresolved D. This CDR3 contains 11 residues. Per germline, CDR1 LNHDA and CDR2 SQIVND (reference sequence). Trimming pared 4 bases from V and 4 bases from J, leaving 4 bases between. CDR3 DNA sequence: TGTGCCAGTAGTAGAACCACTGAAGCTTTCTTT. Protein sequence: CASSRTTEAFF.

The chain couples TRBV9 to TRBJ1-1; possible D gene TRBD1, 5 bases. CDR1 and CDR2 from the germline V gene are SGDLS and YYNGEE. This CDR3 region has 14 residues. V was shortened by 4 bases and J by 1 base, with 11 bases between the two germline ends. In DNA, the CDR3 is TGTGCCAGCAGCACGGGACGGAGGAACACTGAAGCTTTCTTT. Residues: CASSTGRRNTEAFF.

This chain joins TRBV6-5 and TRBJ1-1; possibly TRBD1 for D (5 bases). Between the trimmed V and J ends, which lost 5 bases and 11 bases, there was a span of 21 bases. The CDR3 has 14 amino acids. Germline lookup yields CDR1 MNHEY and CDR2 SVGAGI. CDR3 loop: CASSPRGGWIGAFF. Here the CDR3 DNA reads TGTGCCAGCAGTCCCCGCGGGGGGTGGATCGGGGCTTTCTTT.

J is TRBJ2-5 and V is TRBV5-6; a weak D match, TRBD1 (6 bases). Germline values: CDR1 SGHDT, CDR2 YYEEEE. V lost 3 bases to trimming and J lost 4 bases, with 16 bases between them. The CDR3 is 15 amino acids. The CDR3 is CASSSQGTPVETQYF. The DNA of the CDR3 is TGTGCCAGCAGCTCCCAGGGGACCCCCGTAGAGACCCAGTACTTC.

This chain connects TRBV30 to TRBJ1-5; unclear D gene. The CDR3 extends over 14 amino acids. Germline lookup yields CDR1 GTSNPN and CDR2 SVGIG (reference sequence). With 0 bases removed from V and 2 bases from J, the gap between germline ends came to 8 bases. CDR3 bases: TGTGCCTGGAGTGTCGGGGTGGGCAATCAGCCCCAGCATTTT. As protein: CAWSVGVGNQPQHF.

Here the CDR3 reads CATSGGDRGNTEAFF. The CDR3 DNA reads as TGTGCAACATCCGGAGGGGACAGGGGTAACACTGAAGCTTTCTTT. The V and J genes are TRBV28 and TRBJ1-1; 10 bases fit TRBD1. The CDR3 runs to 15 residues. Germline V lookup: CDR1 MDHEN, CDR2 SYDVKM.